The 10 T cell receptor beta chains given below trace back to one sample, sequenced in a study of beta chain features in type 1 diabetes. Since all of the isolated RNA was reverse transcribed, expressed TCRB transcripts were what got sequenced. Clones were read by immunoSEQ multiplex PCR, and TCRdb kept only the in-frame ones, dropping some. The table has about 110,000 clones, approximately 37% seen once. Sequencing was done on a sample of stem cell memory CD4+ T cells from blood. The source of these receptors is a woman in her late teens or twenties in good health.

The chain uses TRBV30 and TRBJ1-3, with D maybe TRBD1 (6 bases). In germline, CDR1 is GTSNPN, CDR2 SVGIG (reference sequence). The CDR3 spans 14 residues. V lost 3 bases and J lost 0, with 9 bases in between. The CDR3 DNA reads as TGTGCCTGGAGGACAGGTCTCTCTGGAAACACCATATATTTT. Its protein is CAWRTGLSGNTIYF.

This chain uses TRBV7-6 with TRBJ1-4; possibly TRBD1 for D (6 bases). Germline loops: CDR1 SGHVS, CDR2 FNYEAQ. CDR3 length: 14 amino acids. V gave up 2 bases and J gave up 7 bases, with 11 bases separating them. The CDR3 sequence is CASSLRQGREKLFF. The CDR3 DNA sequence: TGTGCCAGCAGCTTAAGGCAGGGGCGTGAAAAACTGTTTTTT. The full variable domain, its missing parts supplied by reference TRBV7-6 and TRBJ1-4, is GAGVSQSPRYKVTKRGQDVALRCDPISGHVSLYWYRQALGQGPEFLTYFNYEAQQDKSGLPNDRFSAERPEGSISTLTIQRTEQRDSAMYRCASSLRQGREKLFFGSGTQLSVL.

This chain joins TRBV5-1 and TRBJ2-3; possible D gene TRBD2, 6 bases. This CDR3 has 16 amino acids. The V and J ends lost 0 bases and 5 bases respectively, with 16 bases between them. Germline CDR1 reads SGHRS; CDR2 reads YFSETQ. CDR3 nucleotide sequence: TGCGCCAGCAGCTTGGGGGTCGGGAGTGCAAAAGATACGCAGTATTTT. Its translation is CASSLGVGSAKDTQYF.

This clone has more than one count but fewer than ten. The chain couples TRBV28 to TRBJ2-7; 9 bases map to TRBD2. Germline CDR1 MDHEN, CDR2 SYDVKM. V lost 3 bases and J lost 7; bases outside the gene matches: 10. CDR3 length: 15 residues. As DNA, the CDR3 is TGTGCCAGCAGTTTTACTAGCGGGTTTTCGAAAGAGCAGTACTTC. Translation: CASSFTSGFSKEQYF. The variable domain in full, with the rest retrieved from reference TRBV28 and TRBJ2-7, is DVKVTQSSRYLVKRTGEKVFLECVQDMDHENMFWYRQDPGLGLRLIYFSYDVKMKEKGDIPEGYSVSREKKERFSLILESASTNQTSMYLCASSFTSGFSKEQYFGPGTRLTVT.

In its sample, this clone was seen a few times. The genes are TRBV9 and TRBJ2-1, with D unclear. The CDR3 is made up of 16 amino acids. Germline values: CDR1 SGDLS, CDR2 YYNGEE. V shed 0 bases and J shed 0 bases, with 10 bases lying between them. The DNA of the CDR3 is TGTGCCAGCAGCGTAGACGATAGGAGCTCCTACAATGAGCAGTTCTTC. Translated: CASSVDDRSSYNEQFF.

This chain uses TRBV10-3 with TRBJ2-1; 8 bases line up with TRBD2. This CDR3 contains 14 residues. Unmatched junction bases numbered 4, after V lost 3 bases and J lost 6 bases. Germline V CDR1 and CDR2: ENHRY, SYGVKD. The CDR3 DNA sequence: TGTGCCATCAGTGAAGGAGGACTAGCCAATGAGCAGTTCTTC. Protein sequence: CAISEGGLANEQFF.

The rearrangement links TRBV7-2 to TRBJ2-4; D might be TRBD2 (6 bases). In germline, CDR1 is SGHTA, CDR2 FQGNSA. V was clipped by 1 base and J by 0 bases, with 10 bases between them. The CDR3 contains 16 residues. CDR3 residues: CASSLDGGLAKNIQYF. CDR3 nucleotides: TGTGCCAGCAGCTTAGACGGGGGACTAGCCAAAAACATTCAGTACTTC.

This sequence joins TRBV27 and TRBJ2-3, with TRBD2 identical over 7 bases. Germline V gives CDR1 MNHEY, CDR2 SMNVEV (reference sequence). There are 15 residues in the CDR3. With V trimmed by 2 bases and J by 8 bases, 10 bases remained unmatched. CDR3: CASSLDFGGGLTQYF. The CDR3 DNA follows: TGTGCCAGCAGTTTAGACTTTGGGGGAGGGCTTACGCAGTATTTT.

Here the CDR3 DNA reads TGTGCCAGTAGTATGGGGGGACAGAGCTCCTACGAGCAGTACTTC. This codes for CASSMGGQSSYEQYF. The chain joins TRBV19 to TRBJ2-7; possible D gene TRBD1, 7 bases. CDR1 is LNHDA and CDR2 is SQIVND in the germline V gene (reference sequence). Trimming stripped 3 bases from V and 0 bases from J, with 12 bases between. This CDR3 is 15 amino acids long. The full variable domain, its missing parts supplied by reference TRBV19 and TRBJ2-7, is DGGITQSPKYLFRKEGQNVTLSCEQNLNHDAMYWYRQDPGQGLRLIYYSQIVNDFQKGDIAEGYSVSREKKESFPLTVTSAQKNPTAFYLCASSMGGQSSYEQYFGPGTRLTVT.

The chain links TRBV20-1 to TRBJ1-4, with D unresolved. The germline gives CDR1 DFQATT, CDR2 SNEGSKA (reference sequence). CDR3 length equals 11 residues. Trimming shortened V by 2 bases and J by 5 bases, and 3 bases separated the two germline ends. The CDR3 DNA reads TGCAGTGCTAGACGGAATGAAAAACTGTTTTTT. This translates into CSARRNEKLFF.